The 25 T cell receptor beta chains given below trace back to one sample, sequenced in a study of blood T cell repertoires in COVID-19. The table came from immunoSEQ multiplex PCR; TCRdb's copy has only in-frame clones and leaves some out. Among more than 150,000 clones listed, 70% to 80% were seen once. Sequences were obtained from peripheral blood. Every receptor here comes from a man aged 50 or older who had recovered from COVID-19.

CDR3 residues: CASSLSIDRNTEAFF. Written as DNA, the CDR3 is TGTGCCAGCAGCTTGAGCATCGACAGAAACACTGAAGCTTTCTTT. V and J are TRBV11-2 and TRBJ1-1; D perhaps matches TRBD1 (5 bases). This CDR3 spans 15 amino acids. CDR1 and CDR2 (germline): SGHAT, FQNNGV. Trimming took 3 bases from V and 2 from J, leaving 13 bases between them.

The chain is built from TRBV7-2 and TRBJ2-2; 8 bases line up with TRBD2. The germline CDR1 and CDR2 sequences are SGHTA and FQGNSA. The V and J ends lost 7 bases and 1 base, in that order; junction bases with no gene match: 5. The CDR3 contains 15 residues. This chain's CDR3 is CASTGSGGNTGELFF. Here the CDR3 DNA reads TGTGCCAGCACCGGAAGCGGGGGGAACACCGGGGAGCTGTTTTTT.

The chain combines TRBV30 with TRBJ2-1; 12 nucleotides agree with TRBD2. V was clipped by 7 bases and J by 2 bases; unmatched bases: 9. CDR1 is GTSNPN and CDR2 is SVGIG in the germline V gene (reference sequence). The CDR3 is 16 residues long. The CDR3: CALIQRTSGTYNEQFF. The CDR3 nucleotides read TGTGCCTTAATCCAAAGGACTAGCGGGACCTACAATGAGCAGTTCTTC.

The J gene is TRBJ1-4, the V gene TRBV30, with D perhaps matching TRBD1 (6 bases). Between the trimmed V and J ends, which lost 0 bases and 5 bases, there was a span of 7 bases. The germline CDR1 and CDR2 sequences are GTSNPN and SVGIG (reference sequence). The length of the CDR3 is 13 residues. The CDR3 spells CAWSVGANEKLFF. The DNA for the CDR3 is TGTGCCTGGAGTGTGGGGGCGAATGAAAAACTGTTTTTT.

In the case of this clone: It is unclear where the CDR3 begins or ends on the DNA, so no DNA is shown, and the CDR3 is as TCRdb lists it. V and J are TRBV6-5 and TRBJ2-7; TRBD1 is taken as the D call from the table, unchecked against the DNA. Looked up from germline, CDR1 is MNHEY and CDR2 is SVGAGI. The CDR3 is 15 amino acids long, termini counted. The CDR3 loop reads CASTFSGQGGYEQYF.

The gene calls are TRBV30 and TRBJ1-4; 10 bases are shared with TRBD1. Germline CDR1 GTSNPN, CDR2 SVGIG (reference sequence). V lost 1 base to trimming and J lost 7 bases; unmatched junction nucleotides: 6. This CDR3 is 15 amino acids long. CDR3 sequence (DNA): TGTGCCTGGAGTGGACAGGGGGCGGTAGGTGAAAAACTGTTTTTT. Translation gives CAWSGQGAVGEKLFF.

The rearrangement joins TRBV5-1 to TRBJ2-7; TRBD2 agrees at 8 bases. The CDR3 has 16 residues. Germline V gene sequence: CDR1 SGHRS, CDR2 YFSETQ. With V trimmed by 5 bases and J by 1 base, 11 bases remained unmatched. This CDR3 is CASSRTTSVASYEQYF. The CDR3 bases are TGCGCCAGCAGTCGTACGACTAGCGTGGCTTCCTACGAGCAGTACTTC.

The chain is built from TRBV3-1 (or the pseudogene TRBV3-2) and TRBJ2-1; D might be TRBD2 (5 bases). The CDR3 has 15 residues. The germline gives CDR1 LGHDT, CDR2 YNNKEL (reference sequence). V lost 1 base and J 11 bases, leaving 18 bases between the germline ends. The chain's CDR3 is CASSQGGPGGLKQFF. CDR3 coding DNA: TGTGCCAGCAGCCAAGGAGGACCAGGAGGCCTTAAGCAGTTCTTC.

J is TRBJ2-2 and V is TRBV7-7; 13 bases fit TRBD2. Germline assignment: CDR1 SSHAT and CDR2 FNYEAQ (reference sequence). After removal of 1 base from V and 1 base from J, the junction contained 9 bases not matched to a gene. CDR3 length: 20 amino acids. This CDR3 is CASSLVVTSGRAKNTGELFF. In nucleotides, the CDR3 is TGTGCCAGCAGCTTAGTGGTAACTAGCGGGAGGGCCAAGAACACCGGGGAGCTGTTTTTT.

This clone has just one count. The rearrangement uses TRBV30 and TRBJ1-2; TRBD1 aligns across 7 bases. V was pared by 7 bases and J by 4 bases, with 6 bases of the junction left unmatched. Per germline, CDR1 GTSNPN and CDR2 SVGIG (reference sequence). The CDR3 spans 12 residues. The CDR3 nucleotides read TGTGCCTCGACAGGGCAGTCCTATGGCTACACCTTC. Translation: CASTGQSYGYTF.

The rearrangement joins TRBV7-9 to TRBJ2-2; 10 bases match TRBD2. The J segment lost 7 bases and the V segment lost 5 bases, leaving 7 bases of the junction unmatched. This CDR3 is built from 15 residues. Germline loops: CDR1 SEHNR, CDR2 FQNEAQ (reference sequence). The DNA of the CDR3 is TGTGCCAGCAGCACAACTAGCGGGGTCCGCGGGGAGCTGTTTTTT. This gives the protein CASSTTSGVRGELFF.

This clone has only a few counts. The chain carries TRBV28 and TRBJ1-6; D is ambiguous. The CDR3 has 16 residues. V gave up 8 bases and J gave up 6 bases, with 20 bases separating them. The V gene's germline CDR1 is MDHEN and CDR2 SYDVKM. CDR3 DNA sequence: TGTGCCAGCTCGCCTCTGGCGGGGATAGGTAATTCACCCCTCCACTTT. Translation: CASSPLAGIGNSPLHF.

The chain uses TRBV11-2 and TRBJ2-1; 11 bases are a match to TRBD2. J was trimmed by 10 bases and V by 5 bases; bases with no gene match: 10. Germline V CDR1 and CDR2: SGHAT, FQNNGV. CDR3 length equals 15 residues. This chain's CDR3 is CASSLKTSGTPEQFF. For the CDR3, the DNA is TGTGCCAGCAGCCTTAAGACTAGCGGGACCCCCGAGCAGTTCTTC.

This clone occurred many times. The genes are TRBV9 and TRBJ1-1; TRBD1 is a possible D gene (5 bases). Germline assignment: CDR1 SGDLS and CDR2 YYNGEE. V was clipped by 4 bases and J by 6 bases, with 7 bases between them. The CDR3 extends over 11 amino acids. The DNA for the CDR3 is TGTGCCAGCAGCAGGGGTCCTGAAGCTTTCTTT. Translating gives CASSRGPEAFF.

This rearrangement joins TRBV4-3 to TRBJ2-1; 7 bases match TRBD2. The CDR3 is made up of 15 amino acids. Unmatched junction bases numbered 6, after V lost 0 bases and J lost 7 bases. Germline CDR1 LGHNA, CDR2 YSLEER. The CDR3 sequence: CASSQEAGVANEQFF. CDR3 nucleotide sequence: TGCGCCAGCAGCCAAGAGGCGGGAGTGGCGAATGAGCAGTTCTTC.

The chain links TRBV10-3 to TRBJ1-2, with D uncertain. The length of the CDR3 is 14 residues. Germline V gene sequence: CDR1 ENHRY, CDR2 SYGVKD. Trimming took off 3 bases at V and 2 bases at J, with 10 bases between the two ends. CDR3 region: CAISDGESNYGYTF. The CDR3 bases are TGTGCCATCAGTGACGGAGAATCAAACTATGGCTACACCTTC.

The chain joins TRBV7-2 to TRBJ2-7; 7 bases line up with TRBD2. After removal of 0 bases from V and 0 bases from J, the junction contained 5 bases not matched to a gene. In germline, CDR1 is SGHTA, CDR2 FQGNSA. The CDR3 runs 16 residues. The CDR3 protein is CASSLAGGGSSYEQYF. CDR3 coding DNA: TGTGCCAGCAGCTTAGCTGGCGGGGGAAGCTCCTACGAGCAGTACTTC.

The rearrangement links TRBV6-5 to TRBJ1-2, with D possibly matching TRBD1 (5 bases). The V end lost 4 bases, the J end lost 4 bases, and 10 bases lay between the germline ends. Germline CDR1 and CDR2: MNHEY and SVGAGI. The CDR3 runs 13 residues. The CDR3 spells CASSSGRVYGYTF. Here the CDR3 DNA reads TGTGCCAGCAGTTCAGGGAGGGTCTATGGCTACACCTTC.

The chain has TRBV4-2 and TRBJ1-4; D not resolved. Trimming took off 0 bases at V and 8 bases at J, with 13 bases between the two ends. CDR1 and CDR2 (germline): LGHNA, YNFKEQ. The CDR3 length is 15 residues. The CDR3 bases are TGTGCCAGCAGCCAAGATCCCACAGATGGGGAAAAACTGTTTTTT. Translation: CASSQDPTDGEKLFF.

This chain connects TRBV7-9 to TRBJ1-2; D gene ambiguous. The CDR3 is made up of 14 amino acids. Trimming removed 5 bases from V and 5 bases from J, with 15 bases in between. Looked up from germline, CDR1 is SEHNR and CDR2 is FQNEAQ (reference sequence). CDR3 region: CASSPGNYYYGYTF. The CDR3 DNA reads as TGTGCCAGCAGCCCCGGGAACTATTATTATGGCTACACCTTC.

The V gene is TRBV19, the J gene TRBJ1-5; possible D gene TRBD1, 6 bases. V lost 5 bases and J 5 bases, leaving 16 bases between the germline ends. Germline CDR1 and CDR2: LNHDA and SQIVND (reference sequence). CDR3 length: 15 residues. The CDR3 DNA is TGTGCCAGTAGTTGGGGGCAGGGTAGGGATCAGCCCCAGCATTTT. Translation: CASSWGQGRDQPQHF.

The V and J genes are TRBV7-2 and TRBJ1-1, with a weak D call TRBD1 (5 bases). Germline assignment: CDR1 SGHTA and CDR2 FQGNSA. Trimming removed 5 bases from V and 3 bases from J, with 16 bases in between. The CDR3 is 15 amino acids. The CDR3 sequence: CASSPGGGFDTEAFF. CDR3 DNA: TGTGCCAGCAGCCCCGGGGGTGGGTTCGACACTGAAGCTTTCTTT.

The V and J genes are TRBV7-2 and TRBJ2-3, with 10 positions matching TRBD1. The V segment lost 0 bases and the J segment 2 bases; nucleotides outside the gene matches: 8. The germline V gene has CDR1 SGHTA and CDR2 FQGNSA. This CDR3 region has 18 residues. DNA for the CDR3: TGTGCCAGCAGCTTAGCGCTGCCGGGACAGGGGTACACAGATACGCAGTATTTT. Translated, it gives CASSLALPGQGYTDTQYF. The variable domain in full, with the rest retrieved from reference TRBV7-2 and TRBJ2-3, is GAGVSQSPSNKVTEKGKDVELRCDPISGHTALYWYRQSLGQGLEFLIYFQGNSAPDKSGLPSDRFSAERTGGSVSTLTIQRTQQEDSAVYLCASSLALPGQGYTDTQYFGPGTRLTVL.

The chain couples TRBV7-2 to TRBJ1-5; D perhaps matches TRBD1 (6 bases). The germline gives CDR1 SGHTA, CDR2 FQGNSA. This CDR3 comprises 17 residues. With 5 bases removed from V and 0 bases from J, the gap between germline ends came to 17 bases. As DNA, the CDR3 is TGTGCCAGCAGCAAATACTCCGGGACAAGTAGCAATCAGCCCCAGCATTTT. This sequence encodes CASSKYSGTSSNQPQHF.

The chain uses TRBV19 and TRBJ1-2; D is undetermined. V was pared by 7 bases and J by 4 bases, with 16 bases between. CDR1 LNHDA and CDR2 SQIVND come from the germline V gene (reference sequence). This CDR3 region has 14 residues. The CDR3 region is CASTLGGGIYGYTF. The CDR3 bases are TGTGCCAGTACACTGGGCGGAGGGATCTATGGCTACACCTTC.